Presented here are 17 T cell receptor beta chains from one specimen sequenced in a study of blood T cell repertoires in COVID-19. Here immunoSEQ multiplex PCR was the method, and the copy in TCRdb shows in-frame clones only, minus some. The table includes 150,000 to 200,000 clones, around 85% detected once. Input material: peripheral blood. All receptors derive from a woman aged 55-70 years with acute or convalescent COVID-19.

The chain links TRBV9 to TRBJ2-2; 10 bases agree with TRBD2. The CDR3 totals 17 residues. In germline, CDR1 is SGDLS, CDR2 YYNGEE. V gave up 1 base and J gave up 3 bases; unmatched junction bases: 6. CDR3 loop: CASSVPLAGEDTGELFF. For the CDR3, the DNA is TGTGCCAGCAGCGTACCGCTAGCGGGAGAGGACACCGGGGAGCTGTTTTTT.

The chain employs TRBV6-1 and TRBJ2-7; D gene ambiguous. The germline V and J ends were trimmed by 2 bases and 5 bases, with 10 bases remaining between them. The germline V gene encodes CDR1 MNHNS and CDR2 SASEGT. The CDR3 is made up of 13 amino acids. Here the CDR3 DNA reads TGTGCCAGCAGTGAACATCAGGCCCACGAGCAGTACGTC. As protein: CASSEHQAHEQYV.

This rearrangement joins TRBV29-1 to TRBJ1-2; maybe TRBD1 (6 bases). The CDR3 length is 11 residues. Trimming stripped 2 bases from V and 5 bases from J, with 6 bases between. Germline-derived CDR1 and CDR2 are SQVTM and ANQGSEA. In nucleotides, the CDR3 is TGCAGCGTTGAAACAGGGTATGGCTACACCTTC. Residues: CSVETGYGYTF.

The chain uses TRBV9 and TRBJ2-1; D might be TRBD1 (6 bases). The CDR3 sequence is 16 residues long. Between the trimmed V and J ends, which lost 0 bases and 9 bases, there was a span of 19 bases. CDR1 and CDR2 (germline): SGDLS, YYNGEE. CDR3 residues: CASSVGARGKGSEQFF. The CDR3 nucleotides are TGTGCCAGCAGCGTAGGCGCCAGGGGCAAGGGGAGTGAGCAGTTCTTC. Full variable domain (remainder filled in from reference TRBV9 and TRBJ2-1): DSGVTQTPKHLITATGQRVTLRCSPRSGDLSVYWYQQSLDQGLQFLIQYYNGEERAKGNILERFSAQQFPDLHSELNLSSLELGDSALYFCASSVGARGKGSEQFFGPGTRLTVL.

The V and J genes are TRBV18 and TRBJ1-5; 7 nucleotides line up with TRBD1. Germline V gene sequence: CDR1 KGHSH, CDR2 LQKENI. V was clipped by 6 bases and J by 9 bases; unmatched bases: 14. CDR3 length: 15 residues. CDR3 sequence: CASSMGQTGSGPQHF. The DNA for the CDR3 is TGTGCCAGCTCCATGGGACAGACGGGGAGTGGGCCCCAGCATTTT.

V and J are TRBV5-1 and TRBJ2-3; 9 bases match TRBD1. The trim removed 7 bases at V and 1 base at J, leaving 4 bases unmatched. Germline loops: CDR1 SGHRS, CDR2 YFSETQ. The CDR3 is 14 residues long. CDR3 nucleotides: TGCGCCAGCCGCCGGGACAGGGGCACAGATACGCAGTATTTT. It specifies CASRRDRGTDTQYF.

This clone was recorded only once. The chain has TRBV28 and TRBJ2-7, with a tentative D call TRBD2 (6 bases). With 8 bases removed from V and 7 bases from J, the gap between germline ends came to 9 bases. This CDR3 has 10 amino acids. CDR1 and CDR2 from the germline V gene are MDHEN and SYDVKM. CDR3 loop: CASGGSEQYF. The CDR3 nucleotides are TGTGCCAGCGGGGGGAGTGAGCAGTACTTC.

The rearrangement links TRBV7-8 to TRBJ2-1; 8 bases line up with TRBD2. Germline loops: CDR1 SGHVS, CDR2 FQNEAQ. V gave up 1 base and J gave up 10 bases; unmatched junction bases: 21. CDR3 length: 19 residues. The CDR3 loop is CASSLGIWESGSGRWEQFF. The CDR3 nucleotides are TGTGCCAGCAGCTTAGGGATTTGGGAAAGCGGGAGCGGTCGATGGGAGCAGTTCTTC.

This chain uses TRBV5-5 with TRBJ2-2; 7 nucleotides align to TRBD1. Germline lookup yields CDR1 SGHKS and CDR2 YYEKEE (reference sequence). The V segment lost 6 bases and the J segment 4 bases; nucleotides outside the gene matches: 9. This CDR3 contains 15 residues. For the CDR3, the DNA is TGTGCCAGCAATTTTGGACAGGTTATCACCGGGGAGCTGTTTTTT. Protein product: CASNFGQVITGELFF.

This clone was seen a single time. This sequence joins TRBV9 and TRBJ1-2, with 10 bases that match TRBD1. With V trimmed by 1 base and J by 2 bases, 5 bases remained unmatched. Germline assignment: CDR1 SGDLS and CDR2 YYNGEE. The CDR3 contains 16 residues. The CDR3 DNA follows: TGTGCCAGCAGCGTAAGCGGGACAGGGGTGAACTATGGCTACACCTTC. Its protein is CASSVSGTGVNYGYTF.

This chain links TRBV27 with TRBJ1-5; 8 nucleotides align to TRBD1. The V and J ends lost 6 bases and 0 bases, in that order; junction bases with no gene match: 4. The germline CDR1 and CDR2 sequences are MNHEY and SMNVEV (reference sequence). This CDR3 has 15 residues. The CDR3 sequence is CASSPGQGSNQPQHF. CDR3 nucleotides: TGTGCCAGCAGCCCAGGACAGGGTAGCAATCAGCCCCAGCATTTT.

The chain employs TRBV7-9 and TRBJ1-2; TRBD1 matches at 9 bases. CDR3 length: 14 residues. V shed 5 bases, J shed 8 bases, and the junction held 9 bases outside the gene matches. Germline CDR1 is SEHNR and CDR2 is FQNEAQ (reference sequence). CDR3 region: CASSPGQGSFGYTF. The CDR3 DNA sequence: TGTGCCAGCAGCCCTGGACAGGGGAGCTTCGGCTACACCTTC.

This chain links TRBV19 with TRBJ1-1; 11 nucleotides line up with TRBD1. Losses at the gene ends were 7 bases for V and 1 base for J; bases not matched to a gene: 8. Germline CDR1 LNHDA, CDR2 SQIVND (reference sequence). The length of the CDR3 is 16 residues. CDR3 in amino acids: CASKGQGVLSNTEAFF. CDR3 coding DNA: TGTGCCAGTAAGGGACAGGGGGTTCTTTCGAACACTGAAGCTTTCTTT.

This clone was observed a single time. The chain joins TRBV5-1 to TRBJ1-6; TRBD1 matches 9 bases. Germline V gene lookup returns CDR1 SGHRS and CDR2 YFSETQ. The length of the CDR3 is 14 residues. With V trimmed by 4 bases and J by 8 bases, 4 bases remained unmatched. The CDR3 spells CASSRDRADSPLHF. The CDR3, as DNA: TGCGCCAGCAGCCGGGACAGGGCTGATTCACCCCTCCACTTT.

This rearrangement joins TRBV1 to TRBJ2-2; the listed D gene, TRBD2, was not tested against the DNA. TRBV1 is deemed a pseudogene. The CDR3 runs 15 residues. Here the CDR3 DNA reads TGCACCAGCCCCGGGACTAGGGGTAACACCGGGGAGCTGTTTTTT. This codes for CTSPGTRGNTGELFF.

The V call is TRBV27, the J call TRBJ1-1, with 9 nucleotides matching TRBD1. The trim removed 8 bases at V and 4 bases at J, leaving 17 bases unmatched. The CDR3 spans 17 residues. Germline V gene data show CDR1 as MNHEY and CDR2 as SMNVEV (reference sequence). CDR3 coding DNA: TGTGCCAGCCGAGACATTAAAACCGGGACAGGGCTCACTGAAGCTTTCTTT. Its translation: CASRDIKTGTGLTEAFF.

The chain links TRBV7-2 to TRBJ2-7; TRBD2 is a possible D gene (6 bases). CDR1 and CDR2 from the germline V gene are SGHTA and FQGNSA. Trimming took off 0 bases at V and 1 base at J, with 7 bases between the two ends. This CDR3 contains 14 residues. CDR3 residues: CASSLAGGSYEQYV. DNA of the CDR3: TGTGCCAGCAGCTTAGCGGGAGGTTCCTACGAGCAGTACGTC.